Listed below are T cell receptor beta chains from one sample, sequenced in a study of T cell repertoires in cytomegalovirus infection. TCRdb re-called the reads with MiXCR, one entry per CDR3 protein. The sample has about 180,000 distinct CDR3 sequences; 17% are singletons. Source material: CD8+ T cells from PBMCs. These TCRs come from a human donor in good health (CMV status not recorded). Some clones in this sample may be carry-over from other donors' samples. Each CDR3 is given with its conserved first and last residue. Fields, in order: clone size, CDR3 length, D gene, J gene, V gene, CDR3 DNA, CDR3 protein. A D gene is named only where the DNA matches it firmly. Size is omitted from some rows. Given values are once, few, many or a class for expanded clones.

clone size: few; CDR3 length: 14; D gene: TRBD1; J gene: TRBJ1-2; V gene: TRBV28; CDR3 DNA: TGTGCCAGCAGTCCCGGGACAGCTTATTATGGCTACACCTTC; CDR3 protein: CASSPGTAYYGYTF
clone size: few; CDR3 length: 14; D gene: NA; J gene: TRBJ2-1; V gene: TRBV12-5; CDR3 DNA: TGTGCTAGTGGTTTGCCCGGGACCTACAATGAGCAGTTCTTC; CDR3 protein: CASGLPGTYNEQFF
clone size: NA; CDR3 length: 13; D gene: TRBD1; J gene: TRBJ2-7; V gene: TRBV2; CDR3 DNA: TGTGCCAGCCAGGACAGGGGGCGGTACGAGCAGTACTTC; CDR3 protein: CASQDRGRYEQYF
clone size: NA; CDR3 length: 13; D gene: NA; J gene: TRBJ2-7; V gene: TRBV2; CDR3 DNA: TGTGCCACCTCGGGACGGAACTCCTACGAGCAGTACTTC; CDR3 protein: CATSGRNSYEQYF
clone size: few; CDR3 length: 14; D gene: NA; J gene: TRBJ1-1; V gene: TRBV6-2/TRBV6-3; CDR3 DNA: TGTGCCAGCAGTTACTCGAATGTTCCGACAGAAGCTTTCTTT; CDR3 protein: CASSYSNVPTEAFF
clone size: many; CDR3 length: 16; D gene: NA; J gene: TRBJ2-7; V gene: TRBV7-6; CDR3 DNA: TGTGCCAGCAGCTTAGTGGCCCTCTCATCTACCTACGAGCAGTACTTC; CDR3 protein: CASSLVALSSTYEQYF
clone size: NA; CDR3 length: 14; D gene: NA; J gene: TRBJ2-5; V gene: TRBV20-1; CDR3 DNA: TGCAGTGCTACCTCCTGGACAGACCAAGAGACCCAGTACTTC; CDR3 protein: CSATSWTDQETQYF
clone size: NA; CDR3 length: 15; D gene: NA; J gene: TRBJ2-1; V gene: TRBV6-2/TRBV6-3; CDR3 DNA: TGTGCCAGCAGTGTCGCCCCGAGCTCCTACAATGAGCAGTTCTTC; CDR3 protein: CASSVAPSSYNEQFF
clone size: NA; CDR3 length: 14; D gene: NA; J gene: TRBJ1-1; V gene: TRBV10-3; CDR3 DNA: TGTGCCATCCTCACGGCCGAGGGATCCACTGAAGCTTTCTTT; CDR3 protein: CAILTAEGSTEAFF
clone size: NA; CDR3 length: 14; D gene: NA; J gene: TRBJ1-5; V gene: TRBV28; CDR3 DNA: TGTGCCAGCAGTCCTAGGCGGAGCAATCAGCCCCAGCATTTT; CDR3 protein: CASSPRRSNQPQHF
clone size: few; CDR3 length: 12; D gene: NA; J gene: TRBJ2-5; V gene: TRBV7-8; CDR3 DNA: TGTGCCAGCACCCTCGATGGCGAGACCCAGTACTTC; CDR3 protein: CASTLDGETQYF
clone size: few; CDR3 length: 14; D gene: NA; J gene: TRBJ1-1; V gene: TRBV6-2/TRBV6-3; CDR3 DNA: TGTGCCAGCAGTTACTCCCACGCGAACACTGAAGCTTTCTTT; CDR3 protein: CASSYSHANTEAFF
clone size: few; CDR3 length: 17; D gene: TRBD1; J gene: TRBJ2-7; V gene: TRBV12-3/TRBV12-4; CDR3 DNA: TGTGCCAGCAGTCATTCCCGGACAGGGGGGAACTCCTACGAGCAGTACTTC; CDR3 protein: CASSHSRTGGNSYEQYF
clone size: NA; CDR3 length: 14; D gene: NA; J gene: TRBJ1-1; V gene: TRBV4-1; CDR3 DNA: TGCGCCAGCAGCCAAATCTTGGGCGGCACTGAAGCTTTCTTT; CDR3 protein: CASSQILGGTEAFF
clone size: NA; CDR3 length: 14; D gene: NA; J gene: TRBJ2-3; V gene: TRBV29-1; CDR3 DNA: TGCAGCGTTGTGGACCAAAATGGCGCAGATACGCAGTATTTT; CDR3 protein: CSVVDQNGADTQYF
clone size: NA; CDR3 length: 14; D gene: NA; J gene: TRBJ2-1; V gene: TRBV7-9; CDR3 DNA: TGTGCCAGCAGCCCCCTTCCTGAATACAATGAGCAGTTCTTC; CDR3 protein: CASSPLPEYNEQFF
clone size: NA; CDR3 length: 14; D gene: NA; J gene: TRBJ1-4; V gene: TRBV6-1; CDR3 DNA: TGTGCCAGCCTTGAACAACAAAATAATGAAAAACTGTTTTTT; CDR3 protein: CASLEQQNNEKLFF
clone size: few; CDR3 length: 14; D gene: NA; J gene: TRBJ2-1; V gene: TRBV6-2/TRBV6-3; CDR3 DNA: TGTGCCAGCAGTTACGCGACTTCCAACAATGAGCAGTTCTTC; CDR3 protein: CASSYATSNNEQFF
clone size: NA; CDR3 length: 15; D gene: TRBD1; J gene: TRBJ1-1; V gene: TRBV7-9; CDR3 DNA: TGTGCCAGCAGCTTAGGACAGGGAGTACACACTGAAGCTTTCTTT; CDR3 protein: CASSLGQGVHTEAFF
clone size: many; CDR3 length: 15; D gene: NA; J gene: TRBJ1-1; V gene: TRBV4-3; CDR3 DNA: TGCGCCAGCAGCCAAGAAACTTACACGAACACTGAAGCTTTCTTT; CDR3 protein: CASSQETYTNTEAFF
clone size: NA; CDR3 length: 13; D gene: NA; J gene: TRBJ2-6; V gene: TRBV27; CDR3 DNA: TGTGCCAGCAGCCCTACTGGGGCCAACGTCCTGACTTTC; CDR3 protein: CASSPTGANVLTF
clone size: few; CDR3 length: 17; D gene: TRBD1; J gene: TRBJ2-5; V gene: TRBV28; CDR3 DNA: TGTGCCAGCAGTTCTCTCGGACAGGTCGGATCCCAAGAGACCCAGTACTTC; CDR3 protein: CASSSLGQVGSQETQYF
clone size: few; CDR3 length: 19; D gene: TRBD2; J gene: TRBJ2-1; V gene: TRBV7-2; CDR3 DNA: TGTGCCAGCAGCTTACTGGGGGAAGTCCTAGCGGGGGGGTACAATGAGCAGTTCTTC; CDR3 protein: CASSLLGEVLAGGYNEQFF
clone size: NA; CDR3 length: 14; D gene: TRBD1; J gene: TRBJ1-2; V gene: TRBV20-1; CDR3 DNA: TGCAGTGCTGTTCCAATACAGGGACAGTATGGCTACACCTTC; CDR3 protein: CSAVPIQGQYGYTF
clone size: NA; CDR3 length: 14; D gene: NA; J gene: TRBJ2-5; V gene: TRBV28; CDR3 DNA: TGTGCCAGCAGTTTTCAGGGAACTGAAGAGACCCAGTACTTC; CDR3 protein: CASSFQGTEETQYF
clone size: NA; CDR3 length: 15; D gene: NA; J gene: TRBJ2-2; V gene: TRBV6-2/TRBV6-3; CDR3 DNA: TGTGCCAGCAGTTACCCTCAGGGCCTACCCGGGGAGCTGTTTTTT; CDR3 protein: CASSYPQGLPGELFF
clone size: NA; CDR3 length: 15; D gene: NA; J gene: TRBJ2-1; V gene: TRBV7-9; CDR3 DNA: TGTGCCAGCAGCCAGGGTCTCCTCCAGTGGGATGAGCAGTTCTTC; CDR3 protein: CASSQGLLQWDEQFF
clone size: NA; CDR3 length: 13; D gene: NA; J gene: TRBJ2-1; V gene: TRBV4-2; CDR3 DNA: TGTGCCAGCAGCCAAGAATGGGAACATGAGCAGTTCTTC; CDR3 protein: CASSQEWEHEQFF
clone size: NA; CDR3 length: 10; D gene: NA; J gene: TRBJ1-1; V gene: TRBV29-1; CDR3 DNA: TGCAGCGTAAGGAACACTGAAGCTTTCTTT; CDR3 protein: CSVRNTEAFF
clone size: NA; CDR3 length: 14; D gene: TRBD2; J gene: TRBJ2-5; V gene: TRBV7-6; CDR3 DNA: TGTGCCAGCAGCCCAGTTCGGGGGGTAGAGACCCAGTACTTC; CDR3 protein: CASSPVRGVETQYF
clone size: NA; CDR3 length: 16; D gene: TRBD1; J gene: TRBJ2-7; V gene: TRBV28; CDR3 DNA: TGTGCCAGCAGTTCACTCGACGGGACAGCCACCTACGAGCAGTACTTC; CDR3 protein: CASSSLDGTATYEQYF
clone size: NA; CDR3 length: 15; D gene: TRBD1; J gene: TRBJ1-2; V gene: TRBV6-5; CDR3 DNA: TGTGCCAGCAGTTACTCGAAGGGGGCGGCCTATGGCTACACCTTC; CDR3 protein: CASSYSKGAAYGYTF
clone size: few; CDR3 length: 16; D gene: NA; J gene: TRBJ2-1; V gene: TRBV27; CDR3 DNA: TGTGCCAGCAGTTTATCGTGGGGGGACTCCTACAATGAGCAGTTCTTC; CDR3 protein: CASSLSWGDSYNEQFF
clone size: NA; CDR3 length: 15; D gene: TRBD1; J gene: TRBJ2-2; V gene: TRBV9; CDR3 DNA: TGTGCCAGCAGTCCGGGACAGGGGCGGACCGGGGAGCTGTTTTTT; CDR3 protein: CASSPGQGRTGELFF
clone size: few; CDR3 length: 17; D gene: TRBD2; J gene: TRBJ2-7; V gene: TRBV10-3; CDR3 DNA: TGTGCCATCAGTAGTAGTGCAAGGACTAGCGAAAAAAGGGAGCAGTACTTC; CDR3 protein: CAISSSARTSEKREQYF
clone size: NA; CDR3 length: 15; D gene: TRBD2; J gene: TRBJ2-5; V gene: TRBV12-3/TRBV12-4; CDR3 DNA: TGTGCCAGCAGCCACCCTAGCGGGGGGAAAGAGACCCAGTACTTC; CDR3 protein: CASSHPSGGKETQYF
clone size: few; CDR3 length: 15; D gene: NA; J gene: TRBJ2-3; V gene: TRBV7-8; CDR3 DNA: TGTGCCAGCAGCTTAGTACCCGGGGGCACAGATACGCAGTATTTT; CDR3 protein: CASSLVPGGTDTQYF
clone size: few; CDR3 length: 14; D gene: NA; J gene: TRBJ1-2; V gene: TRBV29-1; CDR3 DNA: TGCAGCGTTGCTAGGGACATCTTTAACTATGGCTACACCTTC; CDR3 protein: CSVARDIFNYGYTF
clone size: NA; CDR3 length: 13; D gene: NA; J gene: TRBJ1-4; V gene: TRBV6-5; CDR3 DNA: TGTGCCAGCAGTTACGAGCCAAATGAAAAACTGTTTTTT; CDR3 protein: CASSYEPNEKLFF
clone size: many; CDR3 length: 17; D gene: TRBD2; J gene: TRBJ2-3; V gene: TRBV23-1; CDR3 DNA: TGCGCCAGCAGTCAACCGTCAGCGGGGAGGAGCACAGATACGCAGTATTTT; CDR3 protein: CASSQPSAGRSTDTQYF
clone size: NA; CDR3 length: 15; D gene: TRBD1; J gene: TRBJ1-5; V gene: TRBV7-2; CDR3 DNA: TGTGCCAGCAGCGACCGGACAGGGAGCAATCAGCCCCAGCATTTT; CDR3 protein: CASSDRTGSNQPQHF